This T cell receptor (beta chain) was observed in a study of cytomegalovirus exposure and HLA in healthy donors. Primers included in the PCR were 60 Vbeta and 13 Jbeta primers. Generated by immunoSEQ multiplex PCR, the TCRdb table keeps only in-frame clones and is missing some. Seen here are about 130,000 clones, more than 70% observed once, and the top ten hold 1%. CDR3 length: 17 residues. The J segment lost 1 base and the V segment lost 4 bases, leaving 9 bases of the junction unmatched. Germline V CDR1 and CDR2: MGHRA, YSYEKL. This clone turned up a few times. Its antigen is not known. Broader study findings: A highly shared variant cluster was judged a likely technical artifact. The study flagged approximately 180 TCR beta chains as cytomegalovirus-associated. There were three CMV-associated chains whose specificity for CMV antigens was confirmed in vitro.

The sequenced sample consisted of PBMCs. The genes are TRBV4-1 and TRBJ1-3; 8 bases align to TRBD1. This TCR came from a human donor in good health. In nucleotides, the CDR3 is TGCGCCAGCAGCCGACAGGGGCTCGTCTTATCTGGAAACACCATATATTTT. Encoded protein: CASSRQGLVLSGNTIYF.